This record looks at one TCR beta chain sequence and its context. This sample stems from a study of T cell changes during pregnancy in multiple sclerosis. The table came from immunoSEQ multiplex PCR; TCRdb's copy has only in-frame clones and leaves some out. The data show about 110,000 clones, approximately 90% seen once. V was pared by 3 bases and J by 4 bases, with 2 bases of the junction left unmatched. This CDR3 has 13 amino acids. CDR1 is ENHRY, CDR2 SYGVKD, per germline. The gene calls are TRBV10-3 and TRBJ1-1, with 7 positions matching TRBD1. The sequence was obtained from a female donor with multiple sclerosis, enrolled in a pregnancy study. The specimen comprised peripheral blood, sampled in the third trimester of pregnancy. The CDR3 spells CAISEAGGTEAFF. The CDR3 DNA is TGTGCCATCAGTGAAGCAGGGGGCACTGAAGCTTTCTTT.